A selection of T cell receptor beta chains follows, all from one sample in a study of T cell responses to AZD1222 COVID-19 vaccine. TCRdb's copy holds only in-frame clones and misses some; the assay was immunoSEQ multiplex PCR. The data hold some 50,000 clones, with 79% observed a single time. The sequences come from peripheral blood, collected on day 0 of MenACWY control vaccination. The receptors come from an adult in good health. Both conserved end residues are part of each CDR3. The D gene is left open where the match is weak. Clone size is stated in some rows and not others, as once, few, many or a class when expanded.

V gene	clone size	D gene	J gene	CDR3 DNA	CDR3 protein
TRBV12-3/TRBV12-4	.	.	TRBJ2-3	TGTGCCTGTTTGAGCACGGTCACAGATACGCAGTATTTT	CACLSTVTDTQYF
TRBV18	.	TRBD2	TRBJ2-5	TGTGCCAGCTCACCATATGGGCAGGGAGGGATGCAAGAGACCCAGTACTTC	CASSPYGQGGMQETQYF
TRBV28	.	.	TRBJ2-3	TGTGCCAGCAGTTTAGGGGCAGCGAGCACAGATACGCAGTATTTT	CASSLGAASTDTQYF
TRBV7-9	.	.	TRBJ1-1	TGTGCCAGCAGCCTAGGTTGGAACACTGAAGCTTTCTTT	CASSLGWNTEAFF
TRBV7-9	few	.	TRBJ1-2	TGTGCCAGCAGCTTGGCAAGGACAGTCTATGGCTACACCTTC	CASSLARTVYGYTF
TRBV18	.	TRBD1	TRBJ2-1	TGTGCCAGCTCAGACCAGGGGGCCTCCTACAATGAGCAGTTCTTC	CASSDQGASYNEQFF
TRBV4-1	.	.	TRBJ2-2	TGCGCCAGCAGCCCGGCCCTGAACACCGGGGAGCTGTTTTTT	CASSPALNTGELFF
TRBV7-6	.	.	TRBJ1-2	TGTGCCAGCAGCTTAGGCGGCGGCTACACCTTC	CASSLGGGYTF
TRBV11-2	.	TRBD1	TRBJ1-3	TGTGCCAGCAGCGTGGACAGGGCTGGAAACACCATATATTTT	CASSVDRAGNTIYF
TRBV27	.	TRBD1	TRBJ2-1	TGTGCCAGCAGCGGACAGGGGTCCTACAATGAGCAGTTCTTC	CASSGQGSYNEQFF
TRBV5-6	.	.	TRBJ1-2	TGTGCCAGCAGACCAGACAGCGTCGACTATGGCTACACCTTC	CASRPDSVDYGYTF
TRBV12-3/TRBV12-4	.	.	TRBJ1-2	TGTGCCAGCAGCGGAGTTAACTATGGCTACACCTTC	CASSGVNYGYTF
TRBV9	.	.	TRBJ1-5	TGTGCCAGCAGCCTCTCTTACTTGAATCAGCCCCAGCATTTT	CASSLSYLNQPQHF
TRBV27	once	.	TRBJ1-4	TGTGCCAGCAGTCCCGCCGGAGGGGGACTGCGTGAAAAACTGTTTTTT	CASSPAGGGLREKLFF
TRBV3-1/TRBV3-2	.	.	TRBJ1-4	TGTGCCAGCAGCCGGGACTCCGTACCAAAACTGTTTTTT	CASSRDSVPKLFF
TRBV19	.	.	TRBJ2-1	TGTGCCAGTAGTATTACAGGGAATGTTTACAATGAGCAGTTCTTC	CASSITGNVYNEQFF
TRBV5-1	.	.	TRBJ1-5	TGCGCCAGCAGCTTGGCCGGAGGAGGCAATCAGCCCCAGCATTTT	CASSLAGGGNQPQHF
TRBV6-6	.	.	TRBJ2-1	TGTGCCAGCAGCCTCGATGGCCTCCCCGACAATGAGCAGTTCTTC	CASSLDGLPDNEQFF
TRBV6-1	once	TRBD2	TRBJ2-5	TGTGCCAGCAGTGAGGGGAGGCGGGGGGGTCAAGAGACCCAGTACTTC	CASSEGRRGGQETQYF
TRBV10-3	.	TRBD2	TRBJ2-1	TGTGCCATCAGTTTGGTGGCGGGAGGGTCCTACAATGAGCAGTTCTTC	CAISLVAGGSYNEQFF
TRBV10-3	once	TRBD1	TRBJ1-3	TGTGCCACGCGGACAGGCGACGACTCTGGAAACACCATATATTTT	CATRTGDDSGNTIYF
TRBV27	medium-sized	TRBD1	TRBJ1-1	TGTGCCAGCGCCCTCCAGGGGGATGGCACTGAAGCTTTCTTT	CASALQGDGTEAFF
TRBV3-1/TRBV3-2	.	.	TRBJ2-1	TGTGCCAGCAGCCAAAGGGGTCGTGAGCAGTTCTTC	CASSQRGREQFF
TRBV18	.	.	TRBJ2-7	TGTGCCAGCTCACCAGCAACAGGGACCCACGAGCAGTACTTC	CASSPATGTHEQYF
TRBV9	.	.	TRBJ1-5	TGTGCCAGCAGTGATGGGGGCCTCAATCAGCCCCAGCATTTT	CASSDGGLNQPQHF
TRBV6-6	.	.	TRBJ1-5	TGTGCCAGCAGTTTGGGATTAGGGAATCAGCCCCAGCATTTT	CASSLGLGNQPQHF
TRBV11-2	few	TRBD2	TRBJ2-1	TGTGCCAGCAGCTCTACCCTACTAGCGGGAGGGCTCGATGAGCAGTTCTTC	CASSSTLLAGGLDEQFF
TRBV30	.	.	TRBJ1-1	TGTGCCTGGAGTGCCCCCGGAAGGGGACTCGAAGCTTTGTTT	CAWSAPGRGLEALF
TRBV28	few	.	TRBJ1-3	TGTGCCAGCAGTCCCCTCCTCGGGTCCTCTCTCTCTGGAAACACCATATATTTT	CASSPLLGSSLSGNTIYF
TRBV6-5	.	TRBD1	TRBJ1-1	TGTGCCAGCATATGGGACAGGGGGAACACTGAAGCTTTCTTT	CASIWDRGNTEAFF
TRBV29-1	.	.	TRBJ1-1	TGCAGCGTTGTTCGGGCCGGGGTGAACACTGAAGCTTTCTTT	CSVVRAGVNTEAFF
TRBV30	.	TRBD2	TRBJ2-3	TGTGCCTGGATAGCGGGAGGGAGGCAGTATTTT	CAWIAGGRQYF
TRBV15	.	.	TRBJ1-1	TGTGCCACCAGCAGCACCGCACAGGGTAGCACTGAAGCTTTCTTT	CATSSTAQGSTEAFF
TRBV15	.	.	TRBJ1-1	TGTGCCACCAGCAGAGTCGGGATTACTGAAGCTTTCTTT	CATSRVGITEAFF
TRBV5-5	few	.	TRBJ1-2	TGTGCCAGCAGCTCCCTCCCCTTCCAGGGGAATGAGAATGGCTACACCTTC	CASSSLPFQGNENGYTF
TRBV7-3	.	.	TRBJ2-7	TGTGCCAGCAGCTTTTTTGCCCTTCGGTCGACGGCGGAGTACTTC	CASSFFALRSTAEYF
TRBV20-1	.	.	TRBJ1-6	TGCAGTGCTCGTGGGGGGACTTATAATTCACCCCTCCACTTT	CSARGGTYNSPLHF
TRBV14	.	.	TRBJ1-3	TGTGCCAGCAGCCAAACCCCGGGGCCCACCGGAAACACCATATATTTT	CASSQTPGPTGNTIYF
TRBV28	.	TRBD1	TRBJ1-5	TGTGCCAGCAAAAATCTGGACAGGTCCCAGCATTTT	CASKNLDRSQHF
TRBV28	.	.	TRBJ1-2	TGTGCCAGCAGTGAGCAATATGGCTACACCTTC	CASSEQYGYTF
TRBV6-5	.	TRBD2	TRBJ2-1	TGTGCCACCATACTTAGCGGGAGGGCTAACAATGAGCAGTTCTTC	CATILSGRANNEQFF
TRBV3-1/TRBV3-2	.	.	TRBJ1-1	TGTGCCAGCAGCGAACCGGGAGCGACTGAAGCTTTCTTT	CASSEPGATEAFF
TRBV30	.	.	TRBJ1-6	TGTGCCTGGAGTAGGGACACCCCGAATCCGGATTCACCCCTCCACTTT	CAWSRDTPNPDSPLHF
TRBV15	.	.	TRBJ1-5	TGTGCCACCAGCGAAACCAGGGGAGGTCGGGCCCAGCATTTT	CATSETRGGRAQHF
TRBV19	.	.	TRBJ1-1	TGTGCCAGTAGTATTCCAGGGATCGGAGGCACTGAAGCTTTCTTT	CASSIPGIGGTEAFF
TRBV6-2/TRBV6-3	few	TRBD1	TRBJ2-3	TGTGCCAGCAGTCACCTCGACAGGGTGAAAGATACGCAGTATTTT	CASSHLDRVKDTQYF
TRBV19	once	.	TRBJ1-5	TGTGCCAGTAGTATTTCCCGAATGGTTCAGCCCCAGCATTTT	CASSISRMVQPQHF
TRBV12-3/TRBV12-4	.	.	TRBJ1-1	TGTGCCAGCACCCCATGGGGCAACACTGAAGCTTTCTTT	CASTPWGNTEAFF
TRBV28	.	TRBD2	TRBJ2-2	TGTGCCAGCCTACCTTATTCCGGGAGGCCCCTTAGTACCGGGGAGCTGTTTTTT	CASLPYSGRPLSTGELFF
TRBV2	.	.	TRBJ1-1	TGTGCCAGCAGTGAGAGGCCCCCGATTGGCACTGAAGCTTTCTTT	CASSERPPIGTEAFF